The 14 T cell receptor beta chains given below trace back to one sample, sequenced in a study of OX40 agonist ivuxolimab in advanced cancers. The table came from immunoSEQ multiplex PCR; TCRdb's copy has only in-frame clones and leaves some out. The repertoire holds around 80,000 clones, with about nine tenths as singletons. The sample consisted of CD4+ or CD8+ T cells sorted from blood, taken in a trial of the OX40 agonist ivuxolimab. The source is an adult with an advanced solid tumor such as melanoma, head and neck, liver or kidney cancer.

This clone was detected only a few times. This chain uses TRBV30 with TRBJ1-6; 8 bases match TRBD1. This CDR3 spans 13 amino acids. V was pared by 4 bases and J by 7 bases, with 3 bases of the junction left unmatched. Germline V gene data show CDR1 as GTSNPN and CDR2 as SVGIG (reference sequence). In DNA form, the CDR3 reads TGTGCCTGGACCGACAGGGGAAATTCACCCCTCCACTTT. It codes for CAWTDRGNSPLHF.

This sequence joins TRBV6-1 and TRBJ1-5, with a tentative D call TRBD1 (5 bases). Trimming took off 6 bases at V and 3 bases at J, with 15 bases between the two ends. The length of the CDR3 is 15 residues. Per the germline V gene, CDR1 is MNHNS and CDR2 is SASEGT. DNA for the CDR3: TGTGCCAGCAGACCTCCGGGACCCTTCAATCAGCCCCAGCATTTT. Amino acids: CASRPPGPFNQPQHF.

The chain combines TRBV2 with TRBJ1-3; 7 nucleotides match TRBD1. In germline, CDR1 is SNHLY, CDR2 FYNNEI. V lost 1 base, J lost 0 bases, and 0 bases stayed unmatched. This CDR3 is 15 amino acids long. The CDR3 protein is CASSEGDSSGNTIYF. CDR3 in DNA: TGTGCCAGCAGTGAAGGGGACAGCTCTGGAAACACCATATATTTT.

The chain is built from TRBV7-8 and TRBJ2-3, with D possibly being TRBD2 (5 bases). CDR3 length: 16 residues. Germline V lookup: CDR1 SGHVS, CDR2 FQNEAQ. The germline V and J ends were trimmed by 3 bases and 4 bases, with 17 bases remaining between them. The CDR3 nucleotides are TGTGCCAGCAGCTTTAGCCATGTCCGGGGTCCAGATACGCAGTATTTT. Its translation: CASSFSHVRGPDTQYF. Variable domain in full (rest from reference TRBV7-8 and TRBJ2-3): GAGVSQSPRYKVAKRGQDVALRCDPISGHVSLFWYQQALGQGPEFLTYFQNEAQLDKSGLPSDRFFAERPEGSVSTLKIQRTQQEDSAVYLCASSFSHVRGPDTQYFGPGTRLTVL.

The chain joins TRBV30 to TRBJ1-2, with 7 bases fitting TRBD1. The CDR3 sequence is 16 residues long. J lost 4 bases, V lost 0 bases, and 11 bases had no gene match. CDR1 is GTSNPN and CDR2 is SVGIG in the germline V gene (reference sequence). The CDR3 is CAWSVGGQAGGYGYTF. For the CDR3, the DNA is TGTGCCTGGAGTGTAGGCGGGCAGGCAGGGGGCTATGGCTACACCTTC.

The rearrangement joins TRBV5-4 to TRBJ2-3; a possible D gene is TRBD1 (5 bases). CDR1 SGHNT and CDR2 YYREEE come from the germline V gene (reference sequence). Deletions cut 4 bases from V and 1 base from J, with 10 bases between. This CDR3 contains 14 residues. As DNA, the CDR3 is TGTGCCAGCAGCCCAGGGATCGGCACAGATACGCAGTATTTT. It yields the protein CASSPGIGTDTQYF.

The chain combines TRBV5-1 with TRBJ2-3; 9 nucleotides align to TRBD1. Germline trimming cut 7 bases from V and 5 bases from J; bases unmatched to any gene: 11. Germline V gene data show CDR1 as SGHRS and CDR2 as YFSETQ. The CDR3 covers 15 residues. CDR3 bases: TGCGCCAGCGCATTCGATCGGACAGGGGTAGATACGCAGTATTTT. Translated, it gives CASAFDRTGVDTQYF.

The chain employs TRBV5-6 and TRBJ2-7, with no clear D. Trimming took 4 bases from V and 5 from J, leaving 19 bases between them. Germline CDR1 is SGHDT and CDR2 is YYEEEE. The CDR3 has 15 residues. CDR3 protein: CASSTRVLGGNEQYF. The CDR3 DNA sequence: TGTGCCAGCAGCACCCGCGTACTCGGCGGAAACGAGCAGTACTTC.

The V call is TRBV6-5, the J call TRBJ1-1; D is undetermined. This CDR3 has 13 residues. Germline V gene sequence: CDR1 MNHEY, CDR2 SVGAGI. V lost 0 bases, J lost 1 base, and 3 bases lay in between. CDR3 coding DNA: TGTGCCAGCAGTTACTCGACGAACACTGAAGCTTTCTTT. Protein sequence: CASSYSTNTEAFF.

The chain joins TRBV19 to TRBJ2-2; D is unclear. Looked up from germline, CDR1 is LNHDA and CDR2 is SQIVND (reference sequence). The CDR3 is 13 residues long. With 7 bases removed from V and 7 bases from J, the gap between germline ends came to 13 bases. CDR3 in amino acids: CASKPLVLGELFF. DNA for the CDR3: TGTGCCAGTAAACCTTTAGTGCTCGGGGAGCTGTTTTTT.

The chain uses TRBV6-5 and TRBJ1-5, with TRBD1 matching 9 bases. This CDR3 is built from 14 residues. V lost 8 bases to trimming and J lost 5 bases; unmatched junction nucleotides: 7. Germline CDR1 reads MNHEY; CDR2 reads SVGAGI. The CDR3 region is CASSTGGEDQPQHF. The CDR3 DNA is TGTGCCAGCTCCACAGGGGGCGAAGATCAGCCCCAGCATTTT.

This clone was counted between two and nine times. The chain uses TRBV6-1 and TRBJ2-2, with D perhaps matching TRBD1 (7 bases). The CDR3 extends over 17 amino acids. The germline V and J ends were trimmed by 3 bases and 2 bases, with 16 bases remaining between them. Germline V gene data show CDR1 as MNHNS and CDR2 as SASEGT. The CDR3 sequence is CASSEGRGTVNTGELFF. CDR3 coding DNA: TGTGCCAGCAGTGAGGGCCGCGGGACAGTCAACACCGGGGAGCTGTTTTTT.

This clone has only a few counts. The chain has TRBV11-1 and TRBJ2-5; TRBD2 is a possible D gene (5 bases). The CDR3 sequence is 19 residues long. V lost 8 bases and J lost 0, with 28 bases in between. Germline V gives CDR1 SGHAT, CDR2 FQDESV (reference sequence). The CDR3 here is CASQQSPGGLIKYQETQYF. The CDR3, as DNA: TGTGCCAGCCAACAGTCTCCCGGCGGACTCATAAAGTACCAAGAGACCCAGTACTTC.

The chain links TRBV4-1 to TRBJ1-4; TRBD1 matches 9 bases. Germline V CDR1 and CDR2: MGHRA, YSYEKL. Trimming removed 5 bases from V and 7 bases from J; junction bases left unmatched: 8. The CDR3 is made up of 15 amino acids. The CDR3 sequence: CASSYEQGAFEKLFF. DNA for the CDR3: TGCGCCAGCAGCTACGAACAGGGGGCGTTTGAAAAACTGTTTTTT.